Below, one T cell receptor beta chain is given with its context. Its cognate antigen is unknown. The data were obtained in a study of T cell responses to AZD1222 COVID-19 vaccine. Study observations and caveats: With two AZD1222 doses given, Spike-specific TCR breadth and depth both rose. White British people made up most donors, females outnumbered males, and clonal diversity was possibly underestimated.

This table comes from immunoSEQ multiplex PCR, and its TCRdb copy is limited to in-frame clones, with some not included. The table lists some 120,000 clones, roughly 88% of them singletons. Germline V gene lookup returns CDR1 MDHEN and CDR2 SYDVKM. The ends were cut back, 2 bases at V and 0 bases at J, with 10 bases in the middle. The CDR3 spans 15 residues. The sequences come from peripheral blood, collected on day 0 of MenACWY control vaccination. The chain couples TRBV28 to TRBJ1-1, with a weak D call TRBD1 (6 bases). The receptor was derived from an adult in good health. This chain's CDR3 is CASSLGGAMNTEAFF. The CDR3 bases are TGTGCCAGCAGTTTAGGGGGGGCAATGAACACTGAAGCTTTCTTT.